This T cell receptor beta chain derives from a study of T cell repertoires in aging, cancer and after chemotherapy. TCR beta rearrangements were amplified from peripheral blood genomic DNA. The germline gives CDR1 LNHNV, CDR2 YYDKDF (reference sequence). V was pared by 2 bases and J by 5 bases, with 6 bases between. This CDR3 is 12 amino acids long. Rearranged V-D-J TRB sequences were amplified with a mixed TRB-A/B primer pool. TCRdb called the multiplex PCR reads again in MiXCR, with one record for every CDR3 protein. Of approximately 6,300 distinct CDR3 sequences in the sample, 32% were seen once. The clonotype was recovered from a human donor with a blood cancer. Sequenced: blood. The rearrangement joins TRBV15 to TRBJ2-5; D not resolved. The CDR3 loop reads CATSRTLETQYF. Here the CDR3 DNA reads TGTGCCACCAGCAGAACCTTGGAGACCCAGTACTTC.